This T cell receptor beta chain was recorded in a study of blood T cell repertoires in COVID-19. Study-level information: COVID-19 samples, acute and convalescent, were from the United States, Italy and Spain. The analysed material was cDNA or gDNA that came from T cells, B-cell-depleted T cells, or PBMCs.

Here immunoSEQ multiplex PCR was the method, and the copy in TCRdb shows in-frame clones only, minus some. The table records about 400,000 clones, nearly 90% of them present only once. Participant age was about 18 to 89 years, and participants resided in fewer than 30 US areas. Each recovered donor of Cohort 3 presented with two negative PCRs, clearance, or symptom resolution. Sequencing input: PBMCs or T cells enriched from blood (not recorded which). The clonotype originates from a woman aged 25 to 39 who had recovered from COVID-19.

The CDR3 region has the DNA TGCGCCAGCAGCTTGGATGGGAGGGGCACTGAAGCTTTCTTT. This sequence encodes CASSLDGRGTEAFF. The V and J genes are TRBV5-1 and TRBJ1-1; possibly TRBD1 for D (5 bases). The CDR3 length is 14 residues. V lost 0 bases and J 4 bases, leaving 10 bases between the germline ends. CDR1 and CDR2 from the germline V gene are SGHRS and YFSETQ.